The 13 T cell receptor beta chains listed next were all sequenced from one sample in a study of T cell repertoires in cytomegalovirus infection. No antigen has been identified for these receptors. TCRdb called the reads again in MiXCR, with one record for every CDR3 protein. The data show a few hundred thousand distinct CDR3 sequences, approximately 40% seen once. The sequencing here drew on cultured PBMCs, taken from culture after CMV antigen stimulation. All receptors come from a human donor in good health (CMV status not recorded). Some clones in this sample may be carry-over from other donors' samples.

The table lists this clonotype with a few counts. This rearrangement joins TRBV7-2 to TRBJ2-2; 7 bases line up with TRBD1. The V and J ends lost 2 bases and 7 bases, in that order; junction bases with no gene match: 7. Per germline, CDR1 SGHTA and CDR2 FQGNSA. The CDR3 runs to 15 residues. In DNA, the CDR3 is TGTGCCAGCAGCTTACTTCCAGGGGGTAGCGGGGAGCTGTTTTTT. Translated: CASSLLPGGSGELFF.

This clonotype turned up a few times. J is TRBJ2-5 and V is TRBV4-2; no definite D call. V gave up 4 bases and J gave up 2 bases, with 17 bases separating them. This CDR3 region has 16 residues. Looked up from germline, CDR1 is LGHNA and CDR2 is YNFKEQ. The CDR3 region is CASSRESQGLQETQYF. The CDR3 region has the DNA TGTGCCAGCAGCCGAGAGTCCCAAGGGTTGCAAGAGACCCAGTACTTC.

This chain links TRBV20-1 with TRBJ2-7, with a possible D match to TRBD1 (6 bases). The CDR3 totals 14 residues. CDR1 DFQATT and CDR2 SNEGSKA come from the germline V gene (reference sequence). With 4 bases removed from V and 0 bases from J, the gap between germline ends came to 13 bases. The CDR3 protein is CSATLDRYSYEQYF. The CDR3 DNA reads TGCAGTGCTACCTTAGACAGGTACTCCTACGAGCAGTACTTC.

In the case of this clonotype: One junction end disagrees with the germline gene, perhaps due to a read error. The chain uses TRBV4-1 and TRBJ1-2; the D is unclear. CDR3 length equals 11 residues. From germline, CDR1 is MGHRA and CDR2 YSYEKL. CDR3 DNA sequence: TGTGCCAGCAGCCTCTCCGACGACCTTAAGTTC. Translating it yields CASSLSDDLKF.

This clonotype was recorded only once. The chain is built from TRBV4-1 and TRBJ2-7; D not certain. The germline gives CDR1 MGHRA, CDR2 YSYEKL. The CDR3 is 14 residues long. The V end was cut by 4 bases, the J end by 0 bases, with 10 bases between. The CDR3 reads CASSLRLDSYEQYF. CDR3 DNA: TGCGCCAGCAGCCTTCGACTGGACTCCTACGAGCAGTACTTC.

V and J are TRBV6-2 or TRBV6-3 and TRBJ2-7; 8 bases align to TRBD1. The V segment lost 5 bases and the J segment 0 bases; nucleotides outside the gene matches: 12. CDR3 length: 17 amino acids. Germline assignment: CDR1 MNHEY and CDR2 SVGEGT. As DNA, the CDR3 is TGTGCCAGCAGTCCCCGACAGGGGCTACCGAGCTCCTACGAGCAGTACTTC. Amino acid sequence: CASSPRQGLPSSYEQYF.

The V gene is TRBV7-2, the J gene TRBJ2-3; possibly TRBD1 for D (5 bases). Per the germline V gene, CDR1 is SGHTA and CDR2 is FQGNSA. The CDR3 is 14 amino acids. V lost 5 bases to trimming and J lost 4 bases, with 13 bases between them. The CDR3 protein is CASSQQGAADTQYF. The DNA of the CDR3 is TGTGCCAGCAGCCAACAAGGGGCGGCAGATACGCAGTATTTT.

V gene TRBV6-5 combines with J gene TRBJ2-4; D might be TRBD1 (5 bases). The CDR3 has 15 residues. Trimming stripped 0 bases from V and 0 bases from J, with 6 bases between. The germline gives CDR1 MNHEY, CDR2 SVGAGI. Written as DNA, the CDR3 is TGTGCCAGCAGTTACTCCGACAGAGCCAAAAACATTCAGTACTTC. Its protein is CASSYSDRAKNIQYF.

The J gene is TRBJ2-1, the V gene TRBV7-6, with TRBD2 matching over 9 bases. V lost 0 bases, J lost 5 bases, and 8 bases stayed unmatched. CDR1 SGHVS and CDR2 FNYEAQ come from the germline V gene. This CDR3 comprises 17 residues. CDR3 loop: CASSLALKRGVDNEQFF. The CDR3 DNA reads as TGTGCCAGCAGCTTAGCGCTAAAGCGGGGGGTGGACAATGAGCAGTTCTTC.

The gene calls are TRBV6-1 and TRBJ2-2; 7 nucleotides line up with TRBD1. The CDR3 extends over 16 amino acids. Germline CDR1 reads MNHNS; CDR2 reads SASEGT. Trimming took 8 bases from V and 5 from J; bases not matched to a gene: 14. The CDR3 protein is CASPSSRGWRTGELFF. In DNA, the CDR3 is TGTGCCAGCCCTTCTTCCAGGGGGTGGAGGACCGGGGAGCTGTTTTTT.

This rearrangement joins TRBV11-2 to TRBJ2-5, with a possible D match to TRBD2 (6 bases). Germline V gives CDR1 SGHAT, CDR2 FQNNGV. The CDR3 runs 14 residues. Trimming shortened V by 5 bases and J by 1 base, and 11 bases separated the two germline ends. The CDR3, as DNA: TGTGCCAGCAGCCGCCGGGGGAGCCAAGAGACCCAGTACTTC. It codes for CASSRRGSQETQYF.

In this sample, this clonotype turned up a few times. The chain combines TRBV7-2 with TRBJ2-1; D gene ambiguous. This CDR3 is built from 18 residues. Germline V gives CDR1 SGHTA, CDR2 FQGNSA. Trimming removed 4 bases at V and 3 bases at J, with 22 bases between. The CDR3 bases are TGTGCCAGCAGCTCCCCAACCTGGTCCCGACTGCGCTACAATGAGCAGTTCTTC. This encodes CASSSPTWSRLRYNEQFF.

This clonotype was detected only a few times. The chain is built from TRBV11-2 and TRBJ1-6; D remains ambiguous. Germline V gene lookup returns CDR1 SGHAT and CDR2 FQNNGV. Deletions cut 5 bases from V and 17 bases from J, with 16 bases between. The CDR3 is 12 amino acids. DNA for the CDR3: TGTGCCAGCAGCCCAGGACCGGGTCTAGTCCACTTT. It specifies CASSPGPGLVHF.